A single sample gave rise to the 6 T cell receptor beta chains below, sequenced in a study of T cell responses to AZD1222 COVID-19 vaccine. Clones were read by immunoSEQ multiplex PCR, and TCRdb kept only the in-frame ones, dropping some. This table has 90,000 to 120,000 clones, about 85% appearing once. The sample here was peripheral blood, taken 28 days after the second AZD1222 dose. The receptor source for this set is an adult who received the AZD1222 COVID-19 vaccine.

This chain links TRBV5-4 with TRBJ1-1, with 8 bases aligning to TRBD1. V shed 4 bases and J 7 bases; nucleotides not matched to a gene: 6. Germline V CDR1 and CDR2: SGHNT, YYREEE (reference sequence). The CDR3 consists of 13 residues. The CDR3 sequence: CASSRQGTDEAFF. Written as DNA, the CDR3 is TGTGCCAGCAGCCGACAGGGGACGGATGAAGCTTTCTTT.

CDR3 in DNA: TGTGCCAGCAGCTTCCGGGACGAGCAGTACTTC. The encoded protein is CASSFRDEQYF. V is TRBV7-9 and J is TRBJ2-7; D is unresolved. The CDR3 runs 11 residues. Germline CDR1 SEHNR, CDR2 FQNEAQ (reference sequence). V gave up 3 bases and J gave up 5 bases, with 5 bases separating them. Full variable domain (outside the CDR3, taken from reference TRBV7-9 and TRBJ2-7): DTGVSQNPRHKITKRGQNVTFRCDPISEHNRLYWYRQTLGQGPEFLTYFQNEAQLEKSRLLSDRFSAERPKGSFSTLEIQRTEQGDSAMYLCASSFRDEQYFGPGTRLTVT.

This clone was observed a handful of times. The CDR3 loop reads CASRGGSMNTEAFF. The CDR3 region has the DNA TGTGCCAGCAGAGGGGGCAGCATGAACACTGAAGCTTTCTTT. V gene TRBV6-5 combines with J gene TRBJ1-1; 7 positions match TRBD1. Trimming removed 6 bases from V and 0 bases from J; junction bases left unmatched: 4. Germline V gene sequence: CDR1 MNHEY, CDR2 SVGAGI. The CDR3 is made up of 14 amino acids.

This clone has only one observation. The J gene is TRBJ2-7, the V gene TRBV28, with 12 bases aligning to TRBD1. Germline V CDR1 and CDR2: MDHEN, SYDVKM. The CDR3 totals 17 residues. V shed 6 bases and J 1 base; nucleotides not matched to a gene: 10. CDR3 nucleotides: TGTGCCAGCAGCCCCGGGACAGGGGGCGGAGATTCCTACGAGCAGTACTTC. Its translation is CASSPGTGGGDSYEQYF. The full variable domain, in which reference TRBV28 and TRBJ2-7 provide the parts outside the CDR3, is DVKVTQSSRYLVKRTGEKVFLECVQDMDHENMFWYRQDPGLGLRLIYFSYDVKMKEKGDIPEGYSVSREKKERFSLILESASTNQTSMYLCASSPGTGGGDSYEQYFGPGTRLTVT.

For the CDR3, the DNA is TGCAGTGCTAGTGGCAAGAACACCGGGGAGCTGTTTTTT. The encoded protein is CSASGKNTGELFF. This chain uses TRBV20-1 with TRBJ2-2, with D uncertain. The CDR3 loop spans 13 amino acids. Trimming removed 3 bases from V and 1 base from J, with 6 bases in between. From germline, CDR1 is DFQATT and CDR2 SNEGSKA (reference sequence).

J is TRBJ2-6 and V is TRBV28; D possibly uses TRBD1 or TRBD2 (5 bases each). Germline CDR1 MDHEN, CDR2 SYDVKM. This CDR3 has 18 amino acids. The V gene lost 3 bases and the J gene lost 0 bases, with 15 bases spanning the gap. The CDR3 here is CASSFRPGRSSGANVLTF. The CDR3 DNA is TGTGCCAGCAGTTTCCGACCGGGACGGAGCTCTGGGGCCAACGTCCTGACTTTC.